The T cell receptor (beta chain) under discussion was sequenced for a study of blood T cell repertoires in COVID-19. Across the study: There were acute and convalescent COVID-19 samples, and they came from the United States, Italy and Spain. The cDNA or gDNA used as material had been derived from T cells, B-cell-depleted T cells, or PBMCs.

Under the authors' procedure: Amplifying reference gene primers gave estimates of nucleated cell counts. Produced via immunoSEQ multiplex PCR; TCRdb's table is partial and in-frame only. That table gives V, J and clone size, and the DNA gave D and trimming. Among 40,000 or so clones listed, around 83% were seen once. The CDR3 contains 13 residues. V gene TRBV21-1 combines with J gene TRBJ1-2; TRBD1, the D gene given by the table, was not confirmed from the DNA. TRBV21-1 is annotated as a pseudogene. This receptor was obtained from a human donor in a cohort sampled during active COVID-19. Sequenced: peripheral blood. In DNA form, the CDR3 reads TGTGCCAGCAGTACCGGGACAGGCTATGGCTACACCTTC. Its protein product is CASSTGTGYGYTF.